The clone carrying this T cell receptor (beta chain) showed up many times. This specimen belongs to a study of T-cell reconstitution after alpha-beta-depleted transplantation in children. This sample's TCRbeta library carried unique molecular identifier barcodes. TCRdb independently ran MiXCR on the PCR reads; one entry per CDR3 protein. The data contain approximately 640,000 distinct CDR3 sequences, over 15% of them singletons. The CDR3 has 18 residues. V lost 0 bases, J lost 1 base, and 7 bases stayed unmatched. Germline values: CDR1 DFQATT, CDR2 SNEGSKA (reference sequence). The sequence was obtained from a human donor who donated a stem cell graft to a child with acute myeloid leukemia. The V call is TRBV20-1, the J call TRBJ2-1; TRBD2 agrees at 12 bases. The specimen comprised PBMCs from the stem cell graft donor, sampled from the stem cell graft. CDR3 residues: CSARDRASGGASYNEQFF. In nucleotides, the CDR3 is TGCAGTGCTAGAGATCGCGCTAGCGGGGGGGCGTCCTACAATGAGCAGTTCTTC.